The rows below give T cell receptor beta chains drawn from one sample of a study of graft-versus-host responses after intestinal transplantation. Their antigens remain unidentified. Using immunoSEQ multiplex PCR, the repertoire was profiled, and TCRdb retains in-frame clones only, with some absent. The table lists about 90,000 clones, over 85% of them singletons. The input for sequencing was unstimulated CD8+ T cells sorted from spleen or lymph node cells, taken before transplant. The receptors here all came from a human donor who was the organ donor for an intestinal transplant. The CDR3 runs from the conserved cysteine through the conserved F or W. Each record gives: clone size, V gene, J gene, CDR3 protein. Size values are once, few and many counts, or a class for expanded clones, and some rows have none.

.	TRBV29-1	TRBJ2-1	CSVGEGSYNEQFF
.	TRBV2	TRBJ1-1	CASKTGFTEAFF
once	TRBV11-2	TRBJ2-3	CASSFAADTQYF
.	TRBV7-3	TRBJ2-3	CASSPTSGGYDTQYF
.	TRBV30	TRBJ1-1	CAWSGTAPGAFF
.	TRBV5-1	TRBJ2-7	CASSPGQPASYEQYF
.	TRBV13	TRBJ2-1	CASSDREVTYNEQFF
.	TRBV7-9	TRBJ2-5	CASSLGGGAQETQYF
.	TRBV5-6	TRBJ2-5	CASSLVHTVEETQYF
.	TRBV2	TRBJ1-4	CASWTWTDEKLFF
.	TRBV19	TRBJ1-5	CASSILAGSNQPQHF
.	TRBV7-6	.	CASSSSLRGISYEQYF
.	TRBV4-1	TRBJ2-5	CASSQEGQGGGRGTQYF
.	TRBV2	TRBJ2-1	CASSEHATTGLNEQFF
.	TRBV7-2	TRBJ2-7	CASSSVGQLSEQYF
.	TRBV19	TRBJ1-6	CASSSLWSYNSPLHF
.	TRBV18	TRBJ1-5	CASCRGRRQPQHF
.	TRBV9	TRBJ2-2	CASQDRVAGELFF